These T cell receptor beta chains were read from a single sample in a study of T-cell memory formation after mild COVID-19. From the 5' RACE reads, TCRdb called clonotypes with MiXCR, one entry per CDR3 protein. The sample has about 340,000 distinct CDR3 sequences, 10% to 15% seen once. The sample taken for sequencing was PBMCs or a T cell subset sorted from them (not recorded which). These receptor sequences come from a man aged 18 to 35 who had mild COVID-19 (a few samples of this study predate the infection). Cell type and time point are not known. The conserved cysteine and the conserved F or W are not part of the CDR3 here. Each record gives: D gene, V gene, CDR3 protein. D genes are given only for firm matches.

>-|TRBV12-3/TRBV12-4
ASTTLLETQY
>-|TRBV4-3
ASSQVSTNTGELF
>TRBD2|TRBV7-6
ASRWDSGGQETQY
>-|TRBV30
AWDQEDTDTQY
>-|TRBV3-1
ASSQNPRETQY
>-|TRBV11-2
ASSSTGNIQY
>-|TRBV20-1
SASGVGGPGYT
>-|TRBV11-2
ASSEDGEETQY
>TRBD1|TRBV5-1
ASSFTGTDRFGEQF
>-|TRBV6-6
ASTSGLGEGEQY
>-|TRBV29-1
SVEISMGADTQY
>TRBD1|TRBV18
ASSPIWIRTGRLSPQH
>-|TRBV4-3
ASSRVDLDRTDTQY
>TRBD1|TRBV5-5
ASSLSGQGGTDTQY
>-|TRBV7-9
ASSEMGAGNTIY
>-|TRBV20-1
SAAGNQETQY
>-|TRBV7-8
ASSPWGVRNEQY
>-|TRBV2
AGEFRGPQF
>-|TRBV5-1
ASSPRGGGVTGELF
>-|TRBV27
ASSRPSPGEKLF
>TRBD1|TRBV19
ATLAGGTEAF
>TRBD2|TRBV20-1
SARIAGGRDTQY
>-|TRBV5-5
ASSPWVSYNEQF
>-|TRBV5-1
ASSLFPQPEAQY
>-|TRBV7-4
ASILGEQMNTEAF
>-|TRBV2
ASNSGWSGANVLT
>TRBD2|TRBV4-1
ASKGKLAGGSYEQY
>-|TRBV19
ASTRAEKLF
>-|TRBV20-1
SATGAGATDTQY
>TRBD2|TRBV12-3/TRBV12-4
ASSTSGDSSYNEQF
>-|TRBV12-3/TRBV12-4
ASSSSDTNTEAF
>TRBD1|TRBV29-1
SVPQGGSGKLF
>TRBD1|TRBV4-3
ASSQEVTGPYEQY
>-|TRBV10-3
AISGERGYSVETQY
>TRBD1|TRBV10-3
AISDRDRGSGANVLT
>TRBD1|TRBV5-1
ASSPWTGERETQY
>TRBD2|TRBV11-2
ASSLDREGLGNEQF
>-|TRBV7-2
ASIEWDTPTDTQY
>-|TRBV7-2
ASSFSALGYGNQPQH
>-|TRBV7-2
ASSLEANLYNEQF
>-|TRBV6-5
ASSSGHNTEAF
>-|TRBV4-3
ASSQARQGLSGNTIY
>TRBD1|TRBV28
ASGLTGGRTEAF
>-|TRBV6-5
ASRIAWQETQY
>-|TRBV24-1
AQGKDLSEQF
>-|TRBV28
ASSPWTIYGYT
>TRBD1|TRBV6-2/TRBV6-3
ASSFSPGQGAKAF
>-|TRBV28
ASNYLEHEQF
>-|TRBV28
ASSLLGAYSEAF
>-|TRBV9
ASSTAPRGNYGYT
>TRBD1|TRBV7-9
ASSLLRVTGATGETQY
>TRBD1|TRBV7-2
ASSPRTGGPTGELF
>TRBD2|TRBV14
ASSHAGTSGPPSSTDTQY
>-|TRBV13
ASSFGSVGYGYT
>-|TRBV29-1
SVRSPGDTQY
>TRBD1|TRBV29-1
SVEKQGSGGANVLT
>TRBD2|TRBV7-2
ASSWGVAGSYEQY
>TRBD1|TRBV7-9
ASSLQGAPWTEAF
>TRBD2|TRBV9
ASSATSGAQETQY